These 21 T cell receptor beta chains share one sample of origin, sequenced in a study of blood T cell repertoires in COVID-19. Libraries were prepared by immunoSEQ multiplex PCR; TCRdb keeps only in-frame clonotypes and omits some of them. The table lists 200,000 to 250,000 clones, almost 85% of them singletons, with about 12% in the top ten. Material: peripheral blood. The receptors here all came from a woman aged 35 to 49 with acute or convalescent COVID-19.

This clone was seen a few times. The V and J genes are TRBV10-3 and TRBJ1-1; 7 bases match TRBD1. Germline V lookup: CDR1 ENHRY, CDR2 SYGVKD. This CDR3 is 12 amino acids long. V lost 6 bases and J lost 10; bases outside the gene matches: 8. The CDR3 reads CAISEDRVVAFF. The CDR3 nucleotides read TGTGCCATCAGCGAAGACAGGGTTGTAGCTTTCTTT.

The CDR3 spells CASSPYQWQGAIMNTEAFF. CDR3 sequence (DNA): TGTGCCAGCTCACCATATCAATGGCAGGGGGCGATTATGAACACTGAAGCTTTCTTT. The rearrangement joins TRBV18 to TRBJ1-1; 8 nucleotides agree with TRBD1. The length of the CDR3 is 19 residues. The V segment lost 2 bases and the J segment 0 bases; nucleotides outside the gene matches: 14. CDR1 and CDR2 from the germline V gene are KGHSH and LQKENI.

The chain couples TRBV7-3 to TRBJ2-2, with TRBD1 as a possible D gene (6 bases). This CDR3 contains 15 residues. The germline CDR1 and CDR2 sequences are SGHTA and FQGTGA. Trimming cost V 3 bases and J 6 bases, with 14 bases left between them. CDR3: CASSLGDRRSGELFF. In DNA, the CDR3 is TGTGCCAGCAGCTTGGGCGACAGGAGGTCCGGGGAGCTGTTTTTT.

In its sample, this clone was seen a few times. V gene TRBV19 combines with J gene TRBJ1-3; perhaps TRBD1 as D (6 bases). The V gene's germline CDR1 is LNHDA and CDR2 SQIVND (reference sequence). The V end lost 8 bases, the J end lost 2 bases, and 10 bases lay between the germline ends. CDR3 length: 13 amino acids. The CDR3 region is CASGGAAGNTIYF. The CDR3, as DNA: TGTGCCAGTGGGGGGGCAGCTGGAAACACCATATATTTT.

The V call is TRBV3-1 (or the pseudogene TRBV3-2), the J call TRBJ2-3, with D possibly matching TRBD2 (6 bases). There are 15 residues in the CDR3. The germline V and J ends were trimmed by 3 bases and 1 base, with 11 bases remaining between them. Germline V CDR1 and CDR2: LGHDT, YNNKEL (reference sequence). DNA of the CDR3: TGTGCCAGCAGCCAGCCCTCGGGGGGCACAGATACGCAGTATTTT. This gives the protein CASSQPSGGTDTQYF.

The chain is built from TRBV5-1 and TRBJ1-1; possibly TRBD1 for D (5 bases). Germline CDR1 SGHRS, CDR2 YFSETQ. The CDR3 totals 13 residues. The V and J ends lost 0 bases and 7 bases respectively, with 10 bases between them. The CDR3 DNA reads as TGCGCCAGCAGCTTGGGCCGAGACAGTGAAGCTTTCTTT. Translating gives CASSLGRDSEAFF.

The rearrangement links TRBV6-5 to TRBJ2-7; 7 bases match TRBD2. With 5 bases clipped from V and 3 bases from J, the junction kept 7 bases outside the gene matches. Germline CDR1 MNHEY, CDR2 SVGAGI. The CDR3 is 14 residues long. The CDR3 DNA follows: TGTGCCAGCAGTCCTAGCGGATCTTACTACGAGCAGTACTTC. Protein: CASSPSGSYYEQYF.

V and J are TRBV12-3 or TRBV12-4 and TRBJ2-7, with TRBD1 as a possible D gene (6 bases). The CDR3 spans 13 residues. V lost 5 bases to trimming and J lost 2 bases, with 10 bases between them. CDR3 sequence: CASSITGTYEQYF. CDR3 bases: TGTGCCAGCAGTATTACAGGGACCTACGAGCAGTACTTC.

The CDR3 sequence: CASSGPGYEQYF. CDR3 nucleotide sequence: TGTGCCAGCAGCGGGCCAGGCTACGAGCAGTACTTC. The V gene is TRBV11-3, the J gene TRBJ2-7, with D unclear. The germline gives CDR1 SGHNT, CDR2 YENEEA. This CDR3 comprises 12 residues. V was shortened by 5 bases and J by 3 bases, with 8 bases between the two germline ends.

CDR3 in DNA: TGTGCCAGCAGCTTAAACAGGGTAGGATACGAGCAGTACTTC. The encoded protein is CASSLNRVGYEQYF. This chain joins TRBV11-2 and TRBJ2-7, with a possible D match to TRBD1 (6 bases). The germline CDR1 and CDR2 sequences are SGHAT and FQNNGV. The germline V and J ends were trimmed by 2 bases and 4 bases, with 12 bases remaining between them. The CDR3 is 14 residues long. The entire variable domain, with the rest obtained from reference TRBV11-2 and TRBJ2-7, is as follows: EAGVAQSPRYKIIEKRQSVAFWCNPISGHATLYWYQQILGQGPKLLIQFQNNGVVDDSQLPKDRFSAERLKGVDSTLKIQPAKLEDSAVYLCASSLNRVGYEQYFGPGTRLTVT.

The V gene is TRBV1, the J gene TRBJ2-1; TRBD2, the D gene given by the table, was not confirmed from the DNA. TRBV1 is a documented pseudogene. This CDR3 is 24 amino acids long. The CDR3: CTSSQAETEERRGLATSPDDEQFF. The CDR3 DNA is TGCACCAGCAGCCAAGCGGAAACTGAAGAACGCCGGGGACTAGCAACTTCACCCGACGATGAGCAGTTCTTC.

The J gene is TRBJ1-1, the V gene TRBV5-1, with D uncertain. CDR1 is SGHRS and CDR2 is YFSETQ in the germline V gene. The ends were cut back, 4 bases at V and 1 base at J, with 14 bases in the middle. This CDR3 has 15 amino acids. CDR3 coding DNA: TGCGCCAGCAGCGCCTACAGCTCTCCGAACACTGAAGCTTTCTTT. It translates to CASSAYSSPNTEAFF.

The table lists this clone with a count of one. The V call is TRBV5-1, the J call TRBJ2-3; D perhaps matches TRBD2 (5 bases). V gave up 2 bases and J gave up 0 bases, with 16 bases separating them. The CDR3 has 17 amino acids. Germline lookup yields CDR1 SGHRS and CDR2 YFSETQ. The CDR3 reads CASSFFAGAASTDTQYF. In DNA, the CDR3 is TGCGCCAGCAGCTTTTTTGCGGGTGCTGCTAGCACAGATACGCAGTATTTT.

The V and J genes are TRBV19 and TRBJ2-3; D call uncertain. This CDR3 contains 15 residues. Germline values: CDR1 LNHDA, CDR2 SQIVND (reference sequence). Deletions cut 1 base from V and 2 bases from J, with 10 bases between. The DNA of the CDR3 is TGTGCCAGTAGTATAGTTTTACAGATCACAGATACGCAGTATTTT. Translating gives CASSIVLQITDTQYF. Full variable domain (outside the CDR3, taken from reference TRBV19 and TRBJ2-3): DGGITQSPKYLFRKEGQNVTLSCEQNLNHDAMYWYRQDPGQGLRLIYYSQIVNDFQKGDIAEGYSVSREKKESFPLTVTSAQKNPTAFYLCASSIVLQITDTQYFGPGTRLTVL.

This chain uses TRBV5-1 with TRBJ1-2; 9 bases are shared with TRBD1. The trim removed 4 bases at V and 2 bases at J, leaving 15 bases unmatched. From germline, CDR1 is SGHRS and CDR2 YFSETQ. The CDR3 loop spans 18 amino acids. The CDR3 nucleotides read TGCGCCAGCAGCAACTTAGGGACAGGGAAAAGGGTGAACTATGGCTACACCTTC. Translating gives CASSNLGTGKRVNYGYTF.

The chain links TRBV5-1 to TRBJ1-2; TRBD1 matches at 9 bases. The CDR3 totals 15 residues. CDR1 and CDR2 (germline): SGHRS, YFSETQ. Trimming took 5 bases from V and 4 from J; bases not matched to a gene: 9. The CDR3 bases are TGCGCCAGCAGGTCTCCGGGACAGGGACTCTATGGCTACACCTTC. This encodes CASRSPGQGLYGYTF.

The rearrangement joins TRBV27 to TRBJ1-2, with 7 bases fitting TRBD1. Germline loops: CDR1 MNHEY, CDR2 SMNVEV (reference sequence). CDR3 size: 15 residues. V gave up 2 bases and J gave up 0 bases; unmatched junction bases: 3. CDR3 coding DNA: TGTGCCAGCAGTTTAAAAGGGGGCCCTAACTATGGCTACACCTTC. It codes for CASSLKGGPNYGYTF.

The rearrangement joins TRBV5-6 to TRBJ1-2; D is unresolved. The ends were cut back, 4 bases at V and 4 bases at J, with 8 bases in the middle. The CDR3 has 12 residues. Germline loops: CDR1 SGHDT, CDR2 YYEEEE. Here the CDR3 reads CASSIYSYGYTF. The CDR3 DNA reads TGTGCCAGCAGCATCTACAGCTATGGCTACACCTTC.

The genes are TRBV21-1 and TRBJ1-2. TRBV21-1 is a documented pseudogene. The CDR3 length is 17 residues. The CDR3 bases are TGTGCCAGCAGCCCCCGGGATGGGCACACCGTTGGGCTTGGCTACACCTTC. Its translation: CASSPRDGHTVGLGYTF.

V gene TRBV30 combines with J gene TRBJ1-2; 8 bases map to TRBD1. The CDR3 has 13 amino acids. Unmatched junction bases numbered 7, after V lost 4 bases and J lost 6 bases. Germline V CDR1 and CDR2: GTSNPN, SVGIG (reference sequence). The CDR3 region has the DNA TGTGCCTGGAAGCGGGCAGGGGGCGATGGCTACACCTTC. Protein product: CAWKRAGGDGYTF.

This clone occurred once. The V gene is TRBV7-6, the J gene TRBJ2-7; the match to TRBD1 covers 9 bases. V dropped 1 base and J dropped 3; count of bases not matched to a gene: 7. Per the germline V gene, CDR1 is SGHVS and CDR2 is FNYEAQ. The CDR3 is 16 amino acids. CDR3 residues: CASSLVLGQGLYEQYF. The CDR3 nucleotides read TGTGCCAGCAGCTTAGTTTTAGGACAGGGGCTCTACGAGCAGTACTTC.